This passage covers 23 T cell receptor beta chains from one sample sequenced in a study of Graves' ophthalmopathy and Graves' hyperthyroidism. Amplifying from RNA transcripts, the study obtained TCR beta CDR3 regions. Second-round multiplex PCR followed a first-round RT-PCR using HTBI primers. TCRdb re-called the multiplex PCR reads with MiXCR, one entry per CDR3 protein. This table holds about 1.1 million distinct CDR3 sequences, approximately 35% found once. Specimen: peripheral blood or thyroid tissue (not recorded which). These receptors were collected from an adult man with Graves' hyperthyroidism.

Concerning this clonotype: Possible read error: a much larger clone is one base away. This rearrangement joins TRBV7-9 to TRBJ2-7; D is unclear. The CDR3 is made up of 13 amino acids. Germline lookup yields CDR1 SEHNR and CDR2 FQNEAQ (reference sequence). In nucleotides, the CDR3 is TGTGTCAGCAGCTTTCCTGTCTCCTACGAGCAGTACTTC. It translates to CVSSFPVSYEQYF.

This clonotype was seen only a few times. The chain carries TRBV5-6 and TRBJ2-7; unclear D gene. V was shortened by 4 bases and J by 7 bases, with 15 bases between the two germline ends. This CDR3 has 13 residues. Germline CDR1 SGHDT, CDR2 YYEEEE. The CDR3 sequence is CASSAPFGGEQYF. The CDR3 DNA follows: TGTGCCAGCAGCGCCCCATTCGGCGGAGAGCAGTACTTC. Variable domain in full (rest from reference TRBV5-6 and TRBJ2-7): DAGVTQSPTHLIKTRGQQVTLRCSPKSGHDTVSWYQQALGQGPQFIFQYYEEEERQRGNFPDRFSGHQFPNYSSELNVNALLLGDSALYLCASSAPFGGEQYFGPGTRLTVT.

The rearrangement uses TRBV7-2 and TRBJ1-6; 7 bases map to TRBD1. This CDR3 spans 17 amino acids. Germline V CDR1 and CDR2: SGHTA, FQGNSA. V was clipped by 1 base and J by 10 bases; unmatched bases: 13. CDR3 bases: TGTGCCAGCAGCTTAGATGTGTCAGGGGGGATCTCGTCACCCCTCCACTTT. This encodes CASSLDVSGGISSPLHF.

This clonotype was observed once. The chain is built from TRBV4-1 and TRBJ2-2; D not resolved. Per germline, CDR1 MGHRA and CDR2 YSYEKL. Trimming cost V 1 base and J 1 base, with 4 bases left between them. The CDR3 spans 14 residues. CDR3 residues: CASSQAENTGELFF. The CDR3, as DNA: TGCGCCAGCAGCCAAGCCGAGAACACCGGGGAGCTGTTTTTT.

This clonotype was found many times. The chain uses TRBV12-3 or TRBV12-4 and TRBJ1-3; a weak D match, TRBD1 (5 bases). V lost 4 bases and J 7 bases, leaving 8 bases between the germline ends. The CDR3 runs to 12 residues. CDR3 residues: CASSWGLNTIYF. In DNA form, the CDR3 reads TGTGCCAGCAGTTGGGGACTTAACACCATATATTTT.

As for this clonotype: A much larger clone lies one base from this, so it may be a read error. The genes are TRBV24-1 and TRBJ2-7; 7 bases match TRBD2. Trimming cost V 5 bases and J 5 bases; bases outside gene matches: 2. CDR1 and CDR2 from the germline V gene are KGHDR and SFDVKD. This CDR3 is built from 12 residues. The CDR3 DNA sequence: TGTGCCACCAGTGTCACTAGCGACGAGCAGTACTTC. Translation: CATSVTSDEQYF.

Only one count was recorded for this clonotype. At one end, the junction sequence differs from germline, possibly due to a read error. CDR3: CAGSPFAGRNQPQHF. Here the CDR3 DNA reads TGTGCCGGCAGCCCGTTTGCAGGACGGAATCAGCCCCAGCATTTT. The chain couples TRBV5-5 to TRBJ1-5; D remains ambiguous. The CDR3 runs to 15 residues. Germline V gene sequence: CDR1 SGHKS, CDR2 YYEKEE (reference sequence). Full variable domain (remainder filled in from reference TRBV5-5 and TRBJ1-5): DAGVTQSPTHLIKTRGQQVTLRCSPISGHKSVSWYQQVLGQGPQFIFQYYEKEERGRGNFPDRFSARQFPNYSSELNVNALLLGDSALYLCAGSPFAGRNQPQHFGDGTRLSIL.

This clonotype has just a few counts. This chain uses TRBV4-2 with TRBJ1-5; tentatively, D is TRBD1 (5 bases). Germline values: CDR1 LGHNA, CDR2 YNFKEQ. Trimming shortened V by 0 bases and J by 7 bases, and 10 bases separated the two germline ends. CDR3 length: 14 amino acids. The CDR3 spells CASSQDVGDQPQHF. The CDR3 DNA reads as TGTGCCAGCAGCCAAGACGTGGGGGACCAGCCCCAGCATTTT.

The sample holds many counts of this clonotype. The chain is built from TRBV29-1 and TRBJ2-7; 8 nucleotides agree with TRBD1. The CDR3 totals 13 residues. Trimming took 6 bases from V and 6 from J; bases not matched to a gene: 10. The germline V gene has CDR1 SQVTM and CDR2 ANQGSEA. CDR3 nucleotide sequence: TGCAGCGTCGGACAGGGAGCGACGGGCGAGCAGTACTTC. Residues: CSVGQGATGEQYF.

This clonotype occurred a few times. The genes are TRBV12-3 or TRBV12-4 and TRBJ1-6, with D possibly being TRBD1 (5 bases). Trimming took off 5 bases at V and 1 base at J, with 12 bases between the two ends. The CDR3 consists of 16 residues. CDR3 nucleotide sequence: TGTGCCAGCAGTGGGGGGAGTTCGTCCTATAATTCACCCCTCCACTTT. It encodes CASSGGSSSYNSPLHF.

On this clonotype itself: A much larger clonotype is one base distant, so this may be a read error. The gene calls are TRBV7-9 and TRBJ2-7; tentatively, D is TRBD2 (5 bases). The CDR3 extends over 15 amino acids. Germline CDR1 is SEHNR and CDR2 is FQNEAQ (reference sequence). CDR3 nucleotide sequence: TGTGCCATCAGCTTAGTCGGAGGAGATTCCTACGAGCAGTACTTC. It codes for CAISLVGGDSYEQYF.

The table lists this clonotype with many counts. J is TRBJ2-5 and V is TRBV19, with D perhaps TRBD1 (6 bases). The CDR3 runs to 15 residues. Germline V gene sequence: CDR1 LNHDA, CDR2 SQIVND (reference sequence). V lost 1 base and J 7 bases, leaving 16 bases between the germline ends. This CDR3 is CASSIAQTGPRTQYF. Here the CDR3 DNA reads TGTGCCAGTAGTATAGCGCAGACAGGTCCCAGGACCCAGTACTTC.

The chain joins TRBV28 to TRBJ1-2, with D perhaps matching TRBD1 (6 bases). The CDR3 spans 14 residues. V gave up 9 bases and J gave up 1 base, with 15 bases separating them. Germline values: CDR1 MDHEN, CDR2 SYDVKM. The CDR3 sequence: CASRGATFNYGYTF. The CDR3 DNA is TGTGCCAGTAGGGGGGCCACGTTTAACTATGGCTACACCTTC.

There are a few counts of this clonotype. The V and J genes are TRBV12-3 or TRBV12-4 and TRBJ2-2, with 7 bases matching TRBD2. V gave up 3 bases and J gave up 1 base; unmatched junction bases: 5. The CDR3 extends over 16 amino acids. CDR3 residues: CASSLPGGWNTGELFF. In DNA, the CDR3 is TGTGCCAGCAGTTTGCCCGGGGGGTGGAACACCGGGGAGCTGTTTTTT.

The chain is built from TRBV24-1 and TRBJ2-7; 11 bases are a match to TRBD2. This CDR3 is built from 14 residues. Losses at the gene ends were 9 bases for V and 3 bases for J; bases not matched to a gene: 6. CDR1 and CDR2 from the germline V gene are KGHDR and SFDVKD. The CDR3 loop reads CATGTSGFHYEQYF. DNA for the CDR3: TGTGCCACCGGGACTAGCGGATTCCACTACGAGCAGTACTTC.

This clonotype was detected ten times or more. The gene calls are TRBV20-1 and TRBJ1-2; D gene uncertain. Germline V lookup: CDR1 DFQATT, CDR2 SNEGSKA (reference sequence). This CDR3 has 15 amino acids. V shed 1 base and J shed 6 bases, with 18 bases lying between them. The CDR3 here is CSARVPLDNNDGYTF. The CDR3 DNA sequence: TGCAGTGCTAGAGTCCCCCTCGACAATAATGATGGCTACACCTTC.

A single count supports this clonotype. V gene TRBV9 combines with J gene TRBJ2-7, with D perhaps TRBD1 (5 bases). Germline CDR1 and CDR2: SGDLS and YYNGEE. Trimming shortened V by 0 bases and J by 3 bases, and 7 bases separated the two germline ends. This CDR3 has 13 amino acids. The CDR3 region is CASSVGQYYEQYF. The CDR3 nucleotides read TGTGCCAGCAGCGTAGGACAGTACTACGAGCAGTACTTC.

This clonotype turned up a few times. The V call is TRBV12-3 or TRBV12-4, the J call TRBJ1-4, with 7 bases that match TRBD1. There are 15 residues in the CDR3. J gave up 8 bases and V 3 bases, and 9 bases lay outside the gene matches. The DNA for the CDR3 is TGTGCCAGCAGTTTCTCGGGACAGAAGAGGGAAAAACTGTTTTTT. Protein product: CASSFSGQKREKLFF.

Details on this clonotype: A much larger clone is a single base away; this may be a read error. The chain links TRBV7-2 to TRBJ1-2, with 7 bases aligning to TRBD1. Germline values: CDR1 SGHTA, CDR2 FQGNSA. V trimming: 5 bases; J trimming: 5 bases; junction bases outside the gene matches: 8. This CDR3 has 14 amino acids. CDR3 nucleotide sequence: TGTGCCAGCAGCATGACAGGGATGGGTTATGGCTACACCTTC. Its translation is CASSMTGMGYGYTF.

This clonotype was picked up a small number of times. The DNA for the CDR3 is TGTGCCAGCAGCTTCCACCCACGGGACAGCCTTTACGAGCAGTACTTC. It yields the protein CASSFHPRDSLYEQYF. This rearrangement joins TRBV5-5 to TRBJ2-7, with 7 bases lining up with TRBD1. In germline, CDR1 is SGHKS, CDR2 YYEKEE (reference sequence). This CDR3 has 16 amino acids. J was trimmed by 4 bases and V by 2 bases; bases with no gene match: 12.

There are many counts of this clonotype. This chain links TRBV7-2 with TRBJ2-5; TRBD2 agrees at 9 bases. This CDR3 comprises 14 residues. J gave up 5 bases and V 5 bases, and 6 bases lay outside the gene matches. CDR1 SGHTA and CDR2 FQGNSA come from the germline V gene. CDR3 bases: TGTGCCAGCAGCGGCGGGGGGGCCAGCGAGACCCAGTACTTC. Amino acids: CASSGGGASETQYF.

This clonotype was seen many times. The chain links TRBV5-1 to TRBJ2-7; 10 bases align to TRBD2. V lost 4 bases to trimming and J lost 2 bases; unmatched junction nucleotides: 9. Germline V gene lookup returns CDR1 SGHRS and CDR2 YFSETQ. The CDR3 is 16 residues long. The CDR3 coding sequence is TGCGCCAGCAGCGAAACAATAGCGGGAGGACCCTACGAGCAGTACTTC. Its translation is CASSETIAGGPYEQYF.

This clonotype was counted only a few times. The rearrangement uses TRBV20-1 and TRBJ2-5; TRBD2 matches at 12 bases. Germline assignment: CDR1 DFQATT and CDR2 SNEGSKA (reference sequence). Trimming cost V 5 bases and J 4 bases; bases outside gene matches: 5. This CDR3 spans 14 amino acids. Written as DNA, the CDR3 is TGCAGTGCTGGAGGACTAGCGGGAAGAGAGACCCAGTACTTC. Translated, it gives CSAGGLAGRETQYF.